This T cell receptor beta chain was sequenced for a study of T cell repertoires in cytomegalovirus infection. Study-level information: An indication of both CMV infection and matching HLA type came from public TCR beta signatures.

This CDR3 spans 15 amino acids. With 4 bases clipped from V and 9 bases from J, the junction kept 9 bases outside the gene matches. In its sample, this clonotype was seen a few times. The antigen is undetermined. Study results and caveats: The study found HLA-C-restricted CMV-specific TCR beta clonotypes dominating the ex vivo response.

TCRdb re-called the reads through MiXCR, storing one row per CDR3 protein. The table lists 750,000 to 900,000 distinct CDR3 sequences, 25% to 30% of them singletons. The sequence was obtained from a human donor in good health (CMV status not recorded). Some clones in this sample may be carry-over from other donors' samples. Sample: cultured CD8+ T cells from PBMCs, taken from culture after CMV antigen stimulation. V gene TRBV12-3 or TRBV12-4 combines with J gene TRBJ1-6; 7 bases agree with TRBD1. CDR3: CASSSPGTDVSPLHF. DNA for the CDR3: TGTGCCAGCAGTTCTCCCGGGACAGATGTTTCACCCCTCCACTTT.